The clone carrying this T cell receptor (beta chain) was observed a few times. Antigen: not known. Data came from immunoSEQ multiplex PCR; TCRdb stores just in-frame clones and leaves some out. This table holds some 8,000 clones, roughly 86% found once. This sample is drawn from a study of PD-1 blockade in classical Hodgkin lymphoma. General study results and limits: Unlike CD8+ TCR diversity, which did not rise significantly by C4D1, CD4+ TCR diversity did. In newly diagnosed patients, baseline TCR diversity was reportedly below that of healthy donors.

This CDR3 is built from 15 residues. Germline loops: CDR1 MNHEY, CDR2 SMNVEV (reference sequence). Unmatched junction bases numbered 8, after V lost 7 bases and J lost 5 bases. Brentuximab vedotin exposure varied among the patients, all of whom had relapsed after autologous stem cell transplantation. Magnetic negative selection, applied to thawed PBMCs, was used to isolate the CD8+ T cells. Complete response, partial response or progressive disease were the best responses. Sequenced here: CD8+ T cells from blood, sampled at baseline. The chain carries TRBV27 and TRBJ1-6; TRBD1 matches 7 bases. This receptor was obtained from a human donor with classical Hodgkin lymphoma. This CDR3 is CASKGTAANNSPLHF. The CDR3 bases are TGTGCCAGCAAGGGGACAGCGGCCAATAATTCACCCCTCCACTTT.